The present T cell receptor (beta chain) was sequenced within a study of T cells in tuberculosis. Study outcomes and limitations: Smaller distances to GMM-specific TCRs suggested their expansion in active tuberculosis.

Each clinical donor contributed on average around 100,000 T cells from unsorted cryopreserved PBMC. About this clone itself: Antigen: not known.

TCRdb's copy holds only in-frame clones and misses some; the assay was immunoSEQ multiplex PCR. The data show around 38,000 clones, approximately 95% seen once. Germline CDR1 reads SGHTA; CDR2 reads FQGNSA. The CDR3 is 13 amino acids. V lost 6 bases to trimming and J lost 3 bases, with 9 bases between them. Sequencing used PBMCs. The V and J genes are TRBV7-2 and TRBJ2-1, with D possibly TRBD1 on 6 matching bases. The sequence derives from a donor aged 5-35 years with latent tuberculosis or without tuberculosis infection. The CDR3 sequence is CASSQTGYNEQFF. CDR3 coding DNA: TGTGCCAGCAGTCAGACAGGCTACAATGAGCAGTTCTTC.